These 25 T cell receptor beta chains originate from one sample sequenced in a study of blood T cell repertoires in COVID-19. Using immunoSEQ multiplex PCR, the repertoire was profiled, and TCRdb retains in-frame clones only, with some absent. The sample lists 43,000 or so clones, about four fifths seen once, with about 7% in the top ten. Sequencing used peripheral blood. These receptor sequences come from a man in his sixties with active COVID-19.

V gene TRBV7-8 combines with J gene TRBJ1-2; no firm D call. The CDR3 is 14 residues long. Germline V CDR1 and CDR2: SGHVS, FQNEAQ. Between the trimmed V and J ends, which lost 3 bases and 2 bases, there was a span of 10 bases. CDR3 region: CASSLSVPNYGYTF. The CDR3 region has the DNA TGTGCCAGCAGCTTGTCGGTACCCAACTATGGCTACACCTTC.

This rearrangement joins TRBV5-6 to TRBJ1-3; 7 bases line up with TRBD1. The germline gives CDR1 SGHDT, CDR2 YYEEEE. The CDR3 sequence is 14 residues long. V shed 4 bases, J shed 2 bases, and the junction held 3 bases outside the gene matches. The DNA of the CDR3 is TGTGCCAGCAGCCACAGGGGAACTGGAAACACCATATATTTT. This codes for CASSHRGTGNTIYF. Using reference TRBV5-6 and TRBJ1-3 for the parts outside the CDR3, the full variable domain is DAGVTQSPTHLIKTRGQQVTLRCSPKSGHDTVSWYQQALGQGPQFIFQYYEEEERQRGNFPDRFSGHQFPNYSSELNVNALLLGDSALYLCASSHRGTGNTIYFGEGSWLTVV.

The chain uses TRBV5-1 and TRBJ2-5; 11 nucleotides align to TRBD2. The CDR3 sequence is 18 residues long. V was clipped by 4 bases and J by 1 base; unmatched bases: 12. Germline V gives CDR1 SGHRS, CDR2 YFSETQ. This CDR3 reads CASSLPSGGLPFQETQYF. CDR3 in DNA: TGCGCCAGCAGCCTCCCTAGCGGGGGGCTGCCTTTCCAAGAGACCCAGTACTTC.

This rearrangement joins TRBV19 to TRBJ2-2; 13 nucleotides agree with TRBD2. This CDR3 region has 17 residues. V was pared by 5 bases and J by 5 bases, with 8 bases of the junction left unmatched. CDR1 is LNHDA, CDR2 SQIVND, per germline (reference sequence). DNA of the CDR3: TGTGCCAGTAGTCCCATGGGACTAGCGGGAAAGACCGGGGAGCTGTTTTTT. It encodes CASSPMGLAGKTGELFF. Filled out from reference TRBV19 and TRBJ2-2, the complete variable domain reads DGGITQSPKYLFRKEGQNVTLSCEQNLNHDAMYWYRQDPGQGLRLIYYSQIVNDFQKGDIAEGYSVSREKKESFPLTVTSAQKNPTAFYLCASSPMGLAGKTGELFFGEGSRLTVL.

The CDR3 protein is CASSYSSGSLTDTQYF. CDR3 DNA sequence: TGTGCCAGCAGTTACTCTAGCGGGAGCCTCACAGATACGCAGTATTTT. The gene calls are TRBV6-5 and TRBJ2-3; 9 nucleotides line up with TRBD2. The CDR3 has 16 amino acids. The germline V gene has CDR1 MNHEY and CDR2 SVGAGI. Losses at the gene ends were 0 bases for V and 2 bases for J; bases not matched to a gene: 3.

The V call is TRBV7-9, the J call TRBJ2-5; D may be TRBD2 (5 bases). Trimming removed 5 bases from V and 0 bases from J, with 16 bases in between. CDR1 is SEHNR and CDR2 is FQNEAQ in the germline V gene (reference sequence). This CDR3 comprises 16 residues. The CDR3 region has the DNA TGTGCCAGCAGCCCGATAGGGAGTAGCTACCAAGAGACCCAGTACTTC. This encodes CASSPIGSSYQETQYF. The variable domain in full, with the rest retrieved from reference TRBV7-9 and TRBJ2-5, is DTGVSQNPRHKITKRGQNVTFRCDPISEHNRLYWYRQTLGQGPEFLTYFQNEAQLEKSRLLSDRFSAERPKGSFSTLEIQRTEQGDSAMYLCASSPIGSSYQETQYFGPGTRLLVL.

The V call is TRBV7-3, the J call TRBJ2-3, with a tentative D call TRBD1 (5 bases). This CDR3 comprises 15 residues. Germline V CDR1 and CDR2: SGHTA, FQGTGA. V lost 0 bases and J 8 bases, leaving 15 bases between the germline ends. CDR3 protein: CASSLTKTQGATQYF. The CDR3 region has the DNA TGTGCCAGCAGCTTAACGAAGACTCAAGGGGCTACGCAGTATTTT.

This clone was picked up a small number of times. The chain uses TRBV5-1 and TRBJ2-1; 9 bases match TRBD2. Germline trimming cut 5 bases from V and 10 bases from J; bases unmatched to any gene: 13. CDR3 length equals 15 residues. Germline lookup yields CDR1 SGHRS and CDR2 YFSETQ. The CDR3 protein is CASRQPGTSSGEQFF. The CDR3 DNA is TGCGCCAGCAGACAGCCCGGGACTAGCTCGGGGGAGCAGTTCTTC. The complete variable domain, with remaining parts taken from reference TRBV5-1 and TRBJ2-1, reads KAGVTQTPRYLIKTRGQQVTLSCSPISGHRSVSWYQQTPGQGLQFLFEYFSETQRNKGNFPGRFSGRQFSNSRSEMNVSTLELGDSALYLCASRQPGTSSGEQFFGPGTRLTVL.

The rearrangement links TRBV6-5 to TRBJ2-2; TRBD1 agrees at 7 bases. The V gene's germline CDR1 is MNHEY and CDR2 SVGAGI. Trimming cost V 6 bases and J 3 bases; bases outside gene matches: 7. The CDR3 contains 15 residues. CDR3 residues: CASRKDRVDTGELFF. The DNA of the CDR3 is TGTGCCAGCAGAAAAGACAGGGTAGACACCGGGGAGCTGTTTTTT.

The chain has TRBV2 and TRBJ2-6; 8 bases align to TRBD2. Trimming cost V 6 bases and J 4 bases; bases outside gene matches: 5. This CDR3 is built from 15 residues. The V gene's germline CDR1 is SNHLY and CDR2 FYNNEI. The CDR3 nucleotides read TGTGCCAGCAGCGGGGGGGCCGGAGGGGCCAACGTCCTGACTTTC. Protein: CASSGGAGGANVLTF.

A single count supports this clone. The chain recombines TRBV14 with TRBJ1-1; D remains unclear. Trimming shortened V by 4 bases and J by 0 bases, and 9 bases separated the two germline ends. CDR1 SGHDN and CDR2 FVKESK come from the germline V gene. The CDR3 totals 14 residues. Here the CDR3 DNA reads TGTGCCAGCAGCCCGCTGAGGGTGAACACTGAAGCTTTCTTT. Translation: CASSPLRVNTEAFF.

This clone was seen once. The rearrangement links TRBV5-1 to TRBJ1-3, with unresolved D. The CDR3 length is 15 residues. The germline V gene encodes CDR1 SGHRS and CDR2 YFSETQ. V lost 4 bases and J lost 2, with 13 bases in between. CDR3 in amino acids: CASSPYGSPGNTIYF. The CDR3 nucleotides read TGCGCCAGCAGCCCGTACGGGAGTCCTGGAAACACCATATATTTT.

The V call is TRBV6-2 or TRBV6-3, the J call TRBJ2-4; TRBD1 aligns across 10 bases. Germline assignment: CDR1 MNHEY and CDR2 SVGEGT. The CDR3 has 13 residues. V dropped 5 bases and J dropped 11; count of bases not matched to a gene: 6. This CDR3 reads CASSLGQGRFQYF. As DNA, the CDR3 is TGTGCCAGCAGTCTGGGACAGGGGAGATTTCAGTACTTC.

The J gene is TRBJ1-2, the V gene TRBV24-1; D not certain. Germline loops: CDR1 KGHDR, CDR2 SFDVKD. Between the trimmed V and J ends, which lost 3 bases and 8 bases, there was a span of 12 bases. There are 13 residues in the CDR3. The CDR3, as DNA: TGTGCCACCAGTGATCAGGCATTTAACGGCTACACCTTC. It translates to CATSDQAFNGYTF.

This clone was counted once. The rearrangement joins TRBV14 to TRBJ2-7; D is uncertain. The germline CDR1 and CDR2 sequences are SGHDN and FVKESK. V was shortened by 0 bases and J by 7 bases, with 16 bases between the two germline ends. CDR3 length equals 15 residues. Written as DNA, the CDR3 is TGTGCCAGCAGCCAAGATCTTTCGGGTGTGAGGGAGCAGTACTTC. It yields the protein CASSQDLSGVREQYF.

V usage is TRBV30 and J usage is TRBJ2-1; 8 bases align to TRBD2. The germline V gene encodes CDR1 GTSNPN and CDR2 SVGIG (reference sequence). After removal of 0 bases from V and 6 bases from J, the junction contained 7 bases not matched to a gene. This CDR3 contains 15 residues. The CDR3 DNA sequence: TGTGCCTGGAGTGTACTCGTCGGGGGGGGCAATGAGCAGTTCTTC. It yields the protein CAWSVLVGGGNEQFF.

The gene calls are TRBV23-1 and TRBJ2-7; D is undetermined. TRBV23-1 is flagged as an ORF with uncertain function. Trimming took 11 bases from V and 3 from J, leaving 14 bases between them. The CDR3 is 12 amino acids. Here the CDR3 reads CAVLVGCYEQYF. The CDR3 DNA reads as TGCGCCGTTCTGGTGGGCTGCTACGAGCAGTACTTC.

The chain has TRBV7-3 and TRBJ2-2, with D possibly being TRBD2 (6 bases). Trimming took off 1 base at V and 1 base at J, with 10 bases between the two ends. The CDR3 contains 16 residues. The V gene's germline CDR1 is SGHTA and CDR2 FQGTGA. The CDR3: CASSLSLALNTGELFF. The CDR3 DNA is TGTGCCAGCAGCTTAAGCCTAGCGTTGAACACCGGGGAGCTGTTTTTT.

This sequence joins TRBV4-3 and TRBJ1-6, with D unresolved. This CDR3 has 16 residues. Germline CDR1 LGHNA, CDR2 YSLEER. V gave up 0 bases and J gave up 4 bases, with 10 bases separating them. CDR3 amino acids: CASSQDGQPYNSPLHF. The CDR3 DNA reads TGCGCCAGCAGCCAAGATGGGCAGCCTTATAATTCACCCCTCCACTTT.

The rearrangement joins TRBV12-3 or TRBV12-4 to TRBJ1-2; 7 positions match TRBD1. The CDR3 covers 12 residues. The ends lost 3 bases at V and 8 bases at J; junction bases unmatched: 3. Here the CDR3 reads CASSLTGKGYTF. CDR3 coding DNA: TGTGCCAGCAGTTTGACAGGGAAGGGCTACACCTTC.

V is TRBV5-1 and J is TRBJ2-7, with TRBD2 identical over 11 bases. The CDR3 loop spans 16 amino acids. Losses at the gene ends were 9 bases for V and 4 bases for J; bases not matched to a gene: 15. Looked up from germline, CDR1 is SGHRS and CDR2 is YFSETQ. CDR3 loop: CATQQGTSGSSYEQYF. CDR3 coding DNA: TGCGCCACCCAACAGGGAACTAGCGGGAGTTCATACGAGCAGTACTTC.

The V and J genes are TRBV7-2 and TRBJ1-2; TRBD1 matches 8 bases. This CDR3 comprises 14 residues. V was clipped by 5 bases and J by 4 bases; unmatched bases: 6. The germline CDR1 and CDR2 sequences are SGHTA and FQGNSA. The CDR3 is CASSPRQGSYGYTF. Here the CDR3 DNA reads TGTGCCAGCAGCCCCCGACAGGGGTCCTATGGCTACACCTTC.

J is TRBJ2-7 and V is TRBV14, with D tentatively TRBD1 (5 bases). Germline CDR1 reads SGHDN; CDR2 reads FVKESK. The CDR3 length is 14 residues. The ends were cut back, 3 bases at V and 2 bases at J, with 11 bases in the middle. The CDR3 protein is CASSHGTGTYEQYF. The CDR3 coding sequence is TGTGCCAGCAGCCACGGCACAGGTACCTACGAGCAGTACTTC.

V is TRBV19 and J is TRBJ2-1, with TRBD2 as a possible D gene (5 bases). Looked up from germline, CDR1 is LNHDA and CDR2 is SQIVND (reference sequence). There are 13 residues in the CDR3. Trimming took off 3 bases at V and 6 bases at J, with 9 bases between the two ends. CDR3 sequence (DNA): TGTGCCAGTAGTATCACTAGGCTCAATGAGCAGTTCTTC. Protein sequence: CASSITRLNEQFF.

This clone was observed a single time. V usage is TRBV7-6 and J usage is TRBJ1-1, with no clear D. Trimming stripped 3 bases from V and 1 base from J, with 6 bases between. CDR1 and CDR2 (germline): SGHVS, FNYEAQ. The CDR3 spans 13 residues. The CDR3 DNA is TGTGCCAGCAGCTTGACAAGGAACACTGAAGCTTTCTTT. Translation gives CASSLTRNTEAFF. The full variable domain, completed using reference TRBV7-6 and TRBJ1-1, is GAGVSQSPRYKVTKRGQDVALRCDPISGHVSLYWYRQALGQGPEFLTYFNYEAQQDKSGLPNDRFSAERPEGSISTLTIQRTEQRDSAMYRCASSLTRNTEAFFGQGTRLTVV.